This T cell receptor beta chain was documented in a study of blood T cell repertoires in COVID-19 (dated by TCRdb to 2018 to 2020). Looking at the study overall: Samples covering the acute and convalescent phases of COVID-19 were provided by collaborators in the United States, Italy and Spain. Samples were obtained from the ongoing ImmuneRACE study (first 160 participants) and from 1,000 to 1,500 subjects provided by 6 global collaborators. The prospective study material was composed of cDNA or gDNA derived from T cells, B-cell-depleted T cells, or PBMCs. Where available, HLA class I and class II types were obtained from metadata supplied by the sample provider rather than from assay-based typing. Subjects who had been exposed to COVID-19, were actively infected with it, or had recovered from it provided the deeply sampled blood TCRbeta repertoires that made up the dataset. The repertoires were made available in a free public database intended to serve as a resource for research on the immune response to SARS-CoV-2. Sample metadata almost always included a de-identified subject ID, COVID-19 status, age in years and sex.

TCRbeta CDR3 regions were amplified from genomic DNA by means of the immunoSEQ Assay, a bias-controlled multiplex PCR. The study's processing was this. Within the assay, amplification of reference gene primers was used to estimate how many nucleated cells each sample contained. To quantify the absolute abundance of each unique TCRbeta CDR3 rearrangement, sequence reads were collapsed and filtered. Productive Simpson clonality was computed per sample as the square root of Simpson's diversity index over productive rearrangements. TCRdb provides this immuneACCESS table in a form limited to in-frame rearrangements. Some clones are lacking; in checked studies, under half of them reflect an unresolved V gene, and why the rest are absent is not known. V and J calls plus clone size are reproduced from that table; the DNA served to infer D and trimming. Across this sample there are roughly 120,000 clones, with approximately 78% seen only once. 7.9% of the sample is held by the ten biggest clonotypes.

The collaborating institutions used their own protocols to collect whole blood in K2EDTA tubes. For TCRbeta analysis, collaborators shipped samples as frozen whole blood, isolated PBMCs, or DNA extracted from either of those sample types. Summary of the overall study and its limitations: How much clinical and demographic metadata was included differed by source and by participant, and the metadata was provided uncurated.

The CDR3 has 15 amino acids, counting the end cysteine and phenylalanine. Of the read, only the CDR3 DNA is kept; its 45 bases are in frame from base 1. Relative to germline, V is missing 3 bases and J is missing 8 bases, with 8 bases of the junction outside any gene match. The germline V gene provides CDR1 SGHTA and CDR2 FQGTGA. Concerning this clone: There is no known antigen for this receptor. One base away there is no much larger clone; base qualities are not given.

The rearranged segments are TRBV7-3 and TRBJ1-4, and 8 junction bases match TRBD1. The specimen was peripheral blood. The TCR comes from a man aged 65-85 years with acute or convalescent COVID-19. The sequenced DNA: TGTGCCAGCAGCTTGACAGGGGACCGTGGCGAAAAACTGTTTTTT. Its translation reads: CASSLTGDRGEKLFF.